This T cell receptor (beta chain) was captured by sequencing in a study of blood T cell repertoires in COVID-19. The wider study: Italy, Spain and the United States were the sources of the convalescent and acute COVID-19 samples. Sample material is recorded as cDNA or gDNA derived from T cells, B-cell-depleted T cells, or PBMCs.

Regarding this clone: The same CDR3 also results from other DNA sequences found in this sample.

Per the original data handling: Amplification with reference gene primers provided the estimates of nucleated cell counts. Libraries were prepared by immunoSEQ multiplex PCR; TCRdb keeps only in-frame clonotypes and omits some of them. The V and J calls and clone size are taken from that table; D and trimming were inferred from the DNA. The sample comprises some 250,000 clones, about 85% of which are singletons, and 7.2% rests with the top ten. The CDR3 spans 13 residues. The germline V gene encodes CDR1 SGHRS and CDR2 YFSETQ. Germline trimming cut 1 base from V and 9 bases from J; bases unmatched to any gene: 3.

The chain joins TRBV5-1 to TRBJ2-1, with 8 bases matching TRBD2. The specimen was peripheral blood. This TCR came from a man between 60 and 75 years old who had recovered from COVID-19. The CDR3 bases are TGCGCCAGCAGCTTGCGGGAGGGGCGTGAGCAGTTCTTC. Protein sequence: CASSLREGREQFF. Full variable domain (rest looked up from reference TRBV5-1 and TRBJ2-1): KAGVTQTPRYLIKTRGQQVTLSCSPISGHRSVSWYQQTPGQGLQFLFEYFSETQRNKGNFPGRFSGRQFSNSRSEMNVSTLELGDSALYLCASSLREGREQFFGPGTRLTVL.